This is a list of T cell receptor beta chains from one sample in a study of cytomegalovirus exposure and HLA in healthy donors. Produced via immunoSEQ multiplex PCR; TCRdb's table is partial and in-frame only. The repertoire consists of around 120,000 clones, with approximately 80% occurring once and the leading ten covering around 4.9%. The source material was PBMCs. These receptors were taken from a man in his fifties in good health and CMV-seropositive. The conserved cysteine and the conserved F or W are not part of the CDR3 here. The order of the fields is CDR3 protein, V gene.

CDR3 protein: ATLGGGHAGELF
V gene: TRBV2

CDR3 protein: ASSPRTGRGPGYT
V gene: TRBV7-8

CDR3 protein: ASSESGGPYEQY
V gene: TRBV10-1

CDR3 protein: ASSPGHTTGNTIY
V gene: TRBV27

CDR3 protein: ASSVAGNSNYGYT
V gene: TRBV9

CDR3 protein: SARRQVEAF
V gene: TRBV20-1

CDR3 protein: ASSDPPGGTQY
V gene: TRBV6-1

CDR3 protein: AITPGNSVGEKLF
V gene: TRBV6-1

CDR3 protein: ASSPGLSTEAF
V gene: TRBV10-1

CDR3 protein: ASSLGRHPGADTQY
V gene: TRBV7-2

CDR3 protein: ASGDTSSSGNTIY
V gene: TRBV7-9

CDR3 protein: ASSQASGLSYEQY
V gene: TRBV4-1

CDR3 protein: ATGGGPTKYTEAF
V gene: TRBV28

CDR3 protein: ASRGDYEKLF
V gene: TRBV6-1

CDR3 protein: ASSLVGQINQPQH
V gene: TRBV7-8

CDR3 protein: ASSGQAIGQPQH
V gene: TRBV2

CDR3 protein: ASNEGSRTEAF
V gene: TRBV2

CDR3 protein: ASGQGASRTEAF
V gene: TRBV2

CDR3 protein: ASSIGAGLPSNQPQH
V gene: TRBV19